This T cell receptor beta chain originates from a study of CD8 T cells in ankylosing spondylitis. TCRdb called the 5' RACE reads again in MiXCR, with one record for every CDR3 protein. The repertoire includes fewer than 400,000 distinct CDR3 sequences, under 15% of them detected once, and approximately 0.99% sits in the top ten. CDR1 is SGHVS, CDR2 FQNEAQ, per germline. The length of the CDR3 is 15 residues. Trimming left V 5 bases short and J 2 bases short, with 16 bases between. About this clonotype itself: The antigen is unknown.

Study-wide results and caveats: CD8+ disease-linked clones were present at relatively low frequencies in blood. Ankylosing spondylitis blood appeared to be characterized by a TCR beta motif of roughly eight highly homologous variants.

The receptor comes from a male donor with ankylosing spondylitis or in good health (not recorded which). Sequencing was carried out using blood, either unsorted or a sorted T cell fraction (not recorded which). The genes are TRBV7-8 and TRBJ2-7, with D possibly being TRBD1 (6 bases). In DNA, the CDR3 is TGTGCCAGCAGCACGATCCTGGACAGTCCCTACGAGCAGTACTTC. It specifies CASSTILDSPYEQYF.